Each of the 6 T cell receptor beta chains below was sequenced from the same sample in a study of CD8+ T cells in alopecia areata. cDNA serving as the sequencing template came from extracted, reverse transcribed RNA. Using immunoSEQ multiplex PCR, the repertoire was profiled, and TCRdb retains in-frame clones only, with some absent. This table holds 90,000 to 150,000 clones, approximately 59% found once. Treatment specified: oral pan-JAK inhibitor, 5-10 mg twice daily. Here the sequenced sample was CD8+ T cells sorted from blood, taken at week 4, from a patient treated with tofacitinib. The receptors were sampled from a human donor with alopecia areata.

This chain joins TRBV5-6 and TRBJ2-5; 8 nucleotides line up with TRBD1. This CDR3 comprises 15 residues. The germline CDR1 and CDR2 sequences are SGHDT and YYEEEE. V dropped 5 bases and J dropped 5; count of bases not matched to a gene: 11. The CDR3 DNA sequence: TGTGCCAGCAGAAACCCTCAGGGGGCAGAGGAGACCCAGTACTTC. Protein sequence: CASRNPQGAEETQYF.

This clone was picked up a small number of times. The V call is TRBV28, the J call TRBJ2-7; D is unresolved. Germline V gene lookup returns CDR1 MDHEN and CDR2 SYDVKM. This CDR3 spans 11 amino acids. Trimming took 3 bases from V and 6 from J, leaving 6 bases between them. The CDR3 loop reads CASSFWAEQYF. As DNA, the CDR3 is TGTGCCAGCAGTTTCTGGGCCGAGCAGTACTTC.

The chain recombines TRBV6-1 with TRBJ2-3, with D possibly being TRBD2 (6 bases). CDR1 is MNHNS and CDR2 is SASEGT in the germline V gene. CDR3 length: 14 residues. Trimming took off 5 bases at V and 4 bases at J, with 13 bases between the two ends. The CDR3 is CASSYIGGPDTQYF. CDR3 nucleotides: TGTGCCAGCAGTTATATCGGGGGACCAGATACGCAGTATTTT.

J is TRBJ1-6 and V is TRBV7-9; D may be TRBD1 (6 bases). CDR1 and CDR2 (germline): SEHNR, FQNEAQ (reference sequence). This CDR3 region has 15 residues. Trimming stripped 6 bases from V and 4 bases from J, with 13 bases between. Written as DNA, the CDR3 is TGTGCCAGCAGTCAGGGGACCACTTATAATTCACCCCTCCACTTT. Protein: CASSQGTTYNSPLHF.

The chain combines TRBV9 with TRBJ1-1; tentative D call: TRBD1 (6 bases). The CDR3 covers 15 residues. CDR1 SGDLS and CDR2 YYNGEE come from the germline V gene. The V end lost 4 bases, the J end lost 1 base, and 14 bases lay between the germline ends. The CDR3, as DNA: TGTGCCAGCAGCAACCACAGGGATCGGAACACTGAAGCTTTCTTT. Its protein product is CASSNHRDRNTEAFF.

This chain joins TRBV15 and TRBJ2-6; TRBD1 aligns across 8 bases. Trimming at V came to 3 bases and at J to 1 base, leaving 14 bases not matched to a gene. Germline lookup yields CDR1 LNHNV and CDR2 YYDKDF (reference sequence). This CDR3 comprises 20 residues. CDR3 sequence: CATSSGTPDRAHSGANVLTF. CDR3 sequence (DNA): TGTGCCACCAGCAGTGGAACCCCGGACAGGGCTCATTCTGGGGCCAACGTCCTGACTTTC.